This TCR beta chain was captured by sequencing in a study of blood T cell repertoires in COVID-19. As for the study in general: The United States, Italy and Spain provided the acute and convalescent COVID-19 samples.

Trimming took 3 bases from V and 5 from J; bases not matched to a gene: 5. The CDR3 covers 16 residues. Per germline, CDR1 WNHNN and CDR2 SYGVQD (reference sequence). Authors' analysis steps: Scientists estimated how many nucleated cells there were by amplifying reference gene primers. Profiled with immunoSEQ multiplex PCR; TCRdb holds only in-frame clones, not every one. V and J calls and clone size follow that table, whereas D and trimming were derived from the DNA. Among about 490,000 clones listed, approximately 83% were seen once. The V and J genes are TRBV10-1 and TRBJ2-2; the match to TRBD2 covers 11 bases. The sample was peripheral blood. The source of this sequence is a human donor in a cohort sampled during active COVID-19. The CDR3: CASSDVLAGGTGELFF. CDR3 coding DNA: TGCGCCAGCAGTGATGTGCTAGCGGGGGGAACCGGGGAGCTGTTTTTT.